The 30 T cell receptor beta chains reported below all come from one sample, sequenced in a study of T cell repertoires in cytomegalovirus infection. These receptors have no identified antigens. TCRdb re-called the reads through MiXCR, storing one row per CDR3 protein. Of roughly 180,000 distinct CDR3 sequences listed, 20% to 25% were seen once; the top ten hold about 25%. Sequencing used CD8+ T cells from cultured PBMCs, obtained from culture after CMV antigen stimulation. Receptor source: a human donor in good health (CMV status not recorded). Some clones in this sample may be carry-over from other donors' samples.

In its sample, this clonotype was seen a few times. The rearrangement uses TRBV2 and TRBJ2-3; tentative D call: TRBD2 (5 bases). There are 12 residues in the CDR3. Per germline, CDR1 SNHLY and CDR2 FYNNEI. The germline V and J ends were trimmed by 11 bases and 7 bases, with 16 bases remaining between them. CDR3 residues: CAGGLWANTQYF. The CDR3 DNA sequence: TGTGCCGGAGGACTTTGGGCAAATACGCAGTATTTT.

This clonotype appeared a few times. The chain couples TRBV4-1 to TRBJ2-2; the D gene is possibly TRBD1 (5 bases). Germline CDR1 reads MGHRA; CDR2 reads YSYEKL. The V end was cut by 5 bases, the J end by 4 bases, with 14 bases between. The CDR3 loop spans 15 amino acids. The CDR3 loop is CASSYRSPGTGELFF. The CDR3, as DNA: TGCGCCAGCAGCTACAGGAGCCCGGGCACCGGGGAGCTGTTTTTT.

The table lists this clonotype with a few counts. The CDR3 sequence: CASSLDPGQGSNEQFF. For the CDR3, the DNA is TGTGCCAGCAGTTTGGACCCGGGACAGGGGAGCAATGAGCAGTTCTTC. J is TRBJ2-1 and V is TRBV12-3 or TRBV12-4; 10 bases are a match to TRBD1. The length of the CDR3 is 16 residues. Trimming took 3 bases from V and 6 from J; bases not matched to a gene: 8.

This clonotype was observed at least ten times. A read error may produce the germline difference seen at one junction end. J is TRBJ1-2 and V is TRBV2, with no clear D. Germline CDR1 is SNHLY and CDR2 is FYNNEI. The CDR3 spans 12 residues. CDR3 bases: TGTGCCAGCAGTGGAACCGGCGACCCTCCGTGGTTC. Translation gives CASSGTGDPPWF.

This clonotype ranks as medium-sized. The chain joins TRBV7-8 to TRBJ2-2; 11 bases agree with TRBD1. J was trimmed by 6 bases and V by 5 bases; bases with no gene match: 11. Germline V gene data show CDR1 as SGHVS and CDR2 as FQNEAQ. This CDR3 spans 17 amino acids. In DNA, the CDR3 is TGTGCCAGCAGCCCCAGAACGGGGACAGGGGGTTCCGGGGAGCTGTTTTTT. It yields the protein CASSPRTGTGGSGELFF.

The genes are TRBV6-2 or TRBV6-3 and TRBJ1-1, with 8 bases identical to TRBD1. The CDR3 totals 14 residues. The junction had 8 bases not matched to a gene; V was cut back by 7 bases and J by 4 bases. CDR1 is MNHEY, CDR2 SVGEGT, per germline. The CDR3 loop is CASILGQATTEAFF. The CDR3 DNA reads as TGTGCCAGCATACTGGGACAGGCCACCACTGAAGCTTTCTTT.

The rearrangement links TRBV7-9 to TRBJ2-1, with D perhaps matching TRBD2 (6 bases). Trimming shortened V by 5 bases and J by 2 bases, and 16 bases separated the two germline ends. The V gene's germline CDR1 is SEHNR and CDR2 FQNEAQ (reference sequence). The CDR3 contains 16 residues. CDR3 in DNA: TGTGCCAGCAGCCTACGGGGGACGGAGACCTACAATGAGCAGTTCTTC. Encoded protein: CASSLRGTETYNEQFF.

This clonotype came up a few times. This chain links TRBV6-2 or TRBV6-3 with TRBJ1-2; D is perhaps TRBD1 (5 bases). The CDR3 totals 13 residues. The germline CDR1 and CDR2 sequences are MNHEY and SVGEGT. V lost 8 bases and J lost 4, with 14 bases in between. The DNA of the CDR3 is TGTGCCAGCGAACAAAAGGGGCTCTATGGCTACACCTTC. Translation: CASEQKGLYGYTF.

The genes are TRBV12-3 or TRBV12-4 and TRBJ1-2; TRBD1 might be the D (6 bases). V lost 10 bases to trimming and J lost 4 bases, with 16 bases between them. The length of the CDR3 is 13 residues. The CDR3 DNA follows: TGTGCCACGGGAACAACAGGGTCCTATGGCTACACCTTC. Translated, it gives CATGTTGSYGYTF.

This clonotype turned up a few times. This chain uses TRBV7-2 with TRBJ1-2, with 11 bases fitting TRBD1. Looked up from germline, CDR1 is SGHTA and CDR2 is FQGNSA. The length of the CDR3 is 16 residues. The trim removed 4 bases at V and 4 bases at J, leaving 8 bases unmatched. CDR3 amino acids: CASSSDRGRSRYGYTF. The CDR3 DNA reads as TGTGCCAGCAGCTCGGACAGGGGGCGAAGTCGCTATGGCTACACCTTC.

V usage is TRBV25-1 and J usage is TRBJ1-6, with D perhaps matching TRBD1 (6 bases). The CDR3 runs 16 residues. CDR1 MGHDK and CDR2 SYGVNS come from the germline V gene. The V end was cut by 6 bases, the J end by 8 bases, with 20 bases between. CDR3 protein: CASRAPQDSWDSPLHF. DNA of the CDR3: TGTGCCAGCAGGGCACCCCAGGACAGCTGGGATTCACCCCTCCACTTT.

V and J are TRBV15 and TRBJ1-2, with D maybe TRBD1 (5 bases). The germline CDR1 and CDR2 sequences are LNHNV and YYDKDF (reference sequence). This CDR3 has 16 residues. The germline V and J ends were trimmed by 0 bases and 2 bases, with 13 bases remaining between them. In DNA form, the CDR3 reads TGTGCCACCAGCAGAGATCGGGGACCCTCGAACTATGGCTACACCTTC. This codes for CATSRDRGPSNYGYTF.

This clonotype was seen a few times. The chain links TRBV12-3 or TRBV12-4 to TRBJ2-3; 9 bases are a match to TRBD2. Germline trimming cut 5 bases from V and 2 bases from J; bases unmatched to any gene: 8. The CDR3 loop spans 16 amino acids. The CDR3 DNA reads TGTGCCAGCAGTACCCCTGGCGGGGGGGCCACAGATACGCAGTATTTT. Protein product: CASSTPGGGATDTQYF.

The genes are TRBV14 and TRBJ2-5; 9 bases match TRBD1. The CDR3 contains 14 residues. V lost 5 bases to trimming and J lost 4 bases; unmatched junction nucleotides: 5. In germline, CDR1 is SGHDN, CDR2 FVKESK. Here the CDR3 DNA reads TGTGCCAGCAGCACCCGACAGGGGGGAGAGACCCAGTACTTC. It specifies CASSTRQGGETQYF.

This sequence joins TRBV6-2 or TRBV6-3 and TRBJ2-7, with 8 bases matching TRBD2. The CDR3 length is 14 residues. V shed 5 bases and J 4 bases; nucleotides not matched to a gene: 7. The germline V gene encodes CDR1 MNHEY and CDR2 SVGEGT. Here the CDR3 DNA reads TGTGCCAGCAGTCACGGGACTAGTGAGTACGAGCAGTACTTC. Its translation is CASSHGTSEYEQYF.

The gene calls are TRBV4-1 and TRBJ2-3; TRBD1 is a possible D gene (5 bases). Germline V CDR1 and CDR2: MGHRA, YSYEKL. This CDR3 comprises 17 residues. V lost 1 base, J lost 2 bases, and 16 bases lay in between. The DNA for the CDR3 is TGCGCCAGCAGCCAAGCCCATTCAGGGTCGATCACAGATACGCAGTATTTT. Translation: CASSQAHSGSITDTQYF.

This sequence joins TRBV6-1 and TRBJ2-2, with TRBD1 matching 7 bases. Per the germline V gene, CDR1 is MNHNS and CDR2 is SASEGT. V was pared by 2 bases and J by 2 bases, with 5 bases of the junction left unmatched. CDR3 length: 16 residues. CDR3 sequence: CASSEYGTANTGELFF. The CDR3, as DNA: TGTGCCAGCAGTGAATACGGGACAGCTAACACCGGGGAGCTGTTTTTT.

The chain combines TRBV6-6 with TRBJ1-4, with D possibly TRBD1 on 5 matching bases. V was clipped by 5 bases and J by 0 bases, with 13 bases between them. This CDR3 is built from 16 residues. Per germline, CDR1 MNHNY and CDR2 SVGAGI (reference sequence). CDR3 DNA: TGTGCCAGCAGTGGGGGGGGACTGGCAACTAATGAAAAACTGTTTTTT. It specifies CASSGGGLATNEKLFF.

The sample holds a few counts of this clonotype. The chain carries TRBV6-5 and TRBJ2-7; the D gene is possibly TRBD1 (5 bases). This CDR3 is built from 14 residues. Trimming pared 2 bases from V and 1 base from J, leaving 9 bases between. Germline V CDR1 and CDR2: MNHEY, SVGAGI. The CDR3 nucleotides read TGTGCCAGCAGTTACGGGGCAGTTTCCTACGAGCAGTACTTC. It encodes CASSYGAVSYEQYF.

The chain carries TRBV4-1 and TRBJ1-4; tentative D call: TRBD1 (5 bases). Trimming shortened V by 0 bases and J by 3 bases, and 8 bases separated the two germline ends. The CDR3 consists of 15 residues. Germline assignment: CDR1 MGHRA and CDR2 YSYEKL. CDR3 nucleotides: TGCGCCAGCAGCCAAGAGGTGGGGGCTAATGAAAAACTGTTTTTT. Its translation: CASSQEVGANEKLFF.

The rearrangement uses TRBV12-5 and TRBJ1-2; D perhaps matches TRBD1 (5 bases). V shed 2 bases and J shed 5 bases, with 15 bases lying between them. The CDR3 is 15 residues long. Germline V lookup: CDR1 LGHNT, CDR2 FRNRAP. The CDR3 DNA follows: TGTGCTAGTGGTTTGCCCAGGGAGGAGCTTTATGGCTACACCTTC. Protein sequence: CASGLPREELYGYTF.

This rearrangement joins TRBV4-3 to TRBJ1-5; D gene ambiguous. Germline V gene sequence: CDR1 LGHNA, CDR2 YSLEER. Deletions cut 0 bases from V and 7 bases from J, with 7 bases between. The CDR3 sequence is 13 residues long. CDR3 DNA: TGCGCCAGCAGCCAAGATCTTTCCCAGCCCCAGCATTTT. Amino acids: CASSQDLSQPQHF.

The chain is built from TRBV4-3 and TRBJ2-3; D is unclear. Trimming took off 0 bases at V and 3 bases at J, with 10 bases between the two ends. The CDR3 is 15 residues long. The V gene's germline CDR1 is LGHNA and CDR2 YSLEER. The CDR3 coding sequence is TGCGCCAGCAGCCAAGATCGCATCAGTACAGATACGCAGTATTTT. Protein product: CASSQDRISTDTQYF.

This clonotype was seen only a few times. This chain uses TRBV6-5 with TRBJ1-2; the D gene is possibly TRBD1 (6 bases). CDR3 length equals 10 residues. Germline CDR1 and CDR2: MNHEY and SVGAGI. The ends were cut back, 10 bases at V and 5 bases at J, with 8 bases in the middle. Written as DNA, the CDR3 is TGTGCCATAGGACAGTATGGCTACACCTTC. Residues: CAIGQYGYTF.

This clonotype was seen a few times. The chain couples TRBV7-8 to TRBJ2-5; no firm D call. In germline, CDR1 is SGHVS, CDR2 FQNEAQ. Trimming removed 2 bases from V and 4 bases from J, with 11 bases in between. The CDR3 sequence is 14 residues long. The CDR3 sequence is CASSLRSAVETQYF. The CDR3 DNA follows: TGTGCCAGCAGCTTAAGGTCGGCGGTAGAGACCCAGTACTTC.

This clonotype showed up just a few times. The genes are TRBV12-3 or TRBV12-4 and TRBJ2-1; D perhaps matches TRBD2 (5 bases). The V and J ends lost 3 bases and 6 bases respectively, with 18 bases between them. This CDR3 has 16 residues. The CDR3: CASSFGPSLAINEQFF. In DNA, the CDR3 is TGTGCCAGCAGTTTTGGGCCCTCATTAGCGATCAATGAGCAGTTCTTC.

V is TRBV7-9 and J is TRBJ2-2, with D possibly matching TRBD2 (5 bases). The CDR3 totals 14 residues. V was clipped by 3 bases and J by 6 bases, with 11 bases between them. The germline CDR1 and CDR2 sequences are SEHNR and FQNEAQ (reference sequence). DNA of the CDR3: TGTGCCAGCAGCTTCCCTAGCTTCGCCGGGGAGCTGTTTTTT. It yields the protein CASSFPSFAGELFF.

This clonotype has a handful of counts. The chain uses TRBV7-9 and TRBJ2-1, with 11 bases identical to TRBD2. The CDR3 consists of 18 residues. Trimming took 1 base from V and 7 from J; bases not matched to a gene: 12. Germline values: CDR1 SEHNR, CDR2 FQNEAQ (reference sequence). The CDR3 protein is CASSLVLSLAGGLNEQFF. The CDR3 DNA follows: TGTGCCAGCAGCTTAGTTCTTAGTCTAGCGGGAGGATTGAATGAGCAGTTCTTC.

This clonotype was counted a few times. The CDR3 loop is CASSFVPGPLAGEQFF. DNA for the CDR3: TGTGCCAGCAGTTTTGTACCTGGGCCGCTCGCTGGTGAGCAGTTCTTC. This chain connects TRBV12-3 or TRBV12-4 to TRBJ2-1; no clear D gene. CDR3 size: 16 residues. The V end was cut by 3 bases, the J end by 9 bases, with 21 bases between.

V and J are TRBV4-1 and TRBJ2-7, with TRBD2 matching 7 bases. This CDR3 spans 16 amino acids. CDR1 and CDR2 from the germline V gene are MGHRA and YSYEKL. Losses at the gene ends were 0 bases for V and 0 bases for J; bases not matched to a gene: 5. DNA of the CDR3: TGCGCCAGCAGCCAAGATAAGGGAGGGTTCTCCTACGAGCAGTACTTC. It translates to CASSQDKGGFSYEQYF.